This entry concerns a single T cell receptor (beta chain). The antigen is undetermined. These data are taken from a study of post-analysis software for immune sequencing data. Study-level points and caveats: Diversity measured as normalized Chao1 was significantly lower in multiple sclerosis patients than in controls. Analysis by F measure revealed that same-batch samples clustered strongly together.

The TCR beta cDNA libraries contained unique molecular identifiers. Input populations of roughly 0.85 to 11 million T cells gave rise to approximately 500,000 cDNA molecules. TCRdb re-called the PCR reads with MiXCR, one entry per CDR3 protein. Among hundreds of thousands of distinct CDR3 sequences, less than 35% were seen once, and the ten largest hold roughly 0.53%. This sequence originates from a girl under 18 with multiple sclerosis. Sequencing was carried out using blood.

This CDR3 reads CATSRDLGTSNQPQHF. DNA of the CDR3: TGTGCCACCAGCAGAGATCTAGGGACTAGCAATCAGCCCCAGCATTTT. This rearrangement joins TRBV15 to TRBJ1-5; D might be TRBD1 (5 bases). The CDR3 loop spans 16 amino acids. V lost 0 bases to trimming and J lost 0 bases, with 9 bases between them. Germline lookup yields CDR1 LNHNV and CDR2 YYDKDF (reference sequence).